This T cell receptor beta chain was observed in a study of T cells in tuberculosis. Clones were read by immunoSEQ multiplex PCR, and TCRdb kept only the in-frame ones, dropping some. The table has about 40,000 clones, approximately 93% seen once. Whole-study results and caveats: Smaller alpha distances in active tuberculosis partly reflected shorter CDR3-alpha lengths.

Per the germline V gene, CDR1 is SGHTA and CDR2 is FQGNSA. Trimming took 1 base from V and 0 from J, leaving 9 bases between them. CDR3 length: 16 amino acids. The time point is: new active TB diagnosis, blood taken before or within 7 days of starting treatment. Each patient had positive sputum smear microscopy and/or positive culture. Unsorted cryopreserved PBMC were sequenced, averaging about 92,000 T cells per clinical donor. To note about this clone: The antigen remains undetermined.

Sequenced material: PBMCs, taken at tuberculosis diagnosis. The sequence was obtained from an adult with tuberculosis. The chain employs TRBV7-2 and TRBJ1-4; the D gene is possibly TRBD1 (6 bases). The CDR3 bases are TGTGCCAGCAGCTTAGGGGGGCCAGCAACTAATGAAAAACTGTTTTTT. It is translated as CASSLGGPATNEKLFF.